This TCR beta chain was profiled in a study of T cells in Graves' hyperthyroidism and ophthalmopathy. Points from the study as a whole: Stable hyperthyroidism was separated from ophthalmopathy by a model based on 13 V-J features.

An absence of ophthalmopathy progression within 18 months meant stable Graves' hyperthyroidism. Exclusions: uncontrolled infection, other autoimmune disease, pregnancy, lactation. On the basis of clinical symptoms, serum thyroxine and TRAb, thyroid ultrasound and orbital computed tomography, diagnoses were made. Amplified TCR beta CDR3 regions came from RNA transcripts. First-round RT-PCR of the TCR CDR3 relied on the HTBI primer set. TCRdb reanalysed the multiplex PCR reads using MiXCR and keeps one entry per CDR3 protein. The table records approximately 320,000 distinct CDR3 sequences, roughly 17% of them present only once. For this clonotype: What it binds is not known.

This CDR3 contains 15 residues. Trimming pared 7 bases from V and 6 bases from J, leaving 21 bases between. Germline assignment: CDR1 KGHDR and CDR2 SFDVKD. Source material: blood. V is TRBV24-1 and J is TRBJ2-7; D might be TRBD2 (5 bases). The sequence was obtained from a man aged 30 to 39 with Graves' hyperthyroidism. The CDR3 reads CATSQDSGSLREQYF. CDR3 nucleotide sequence: TGTGCCACCAGCCAGGATTCGGGATCCCTCCGCGAGCAGTACTTC.